Listed below are T cell receptor beta chains from one sample, sequenced in a study of cytomegalovirus exposure and HLA in healthy donors. Generated by immunoSEQ multiplex PCR, the TCRdb table keeps only in-frame clones and is missing some. The listing records approximately 120,000 clones. The specimen was PBMCs. These TCRs come from a woman aged 60 to 75 in good health and CMV-seronegative. Both conserved end residues are part of each CDR3. D genes are given only for firm matches.

TRBJ1-1 TRBV27 TRBD1 TGTGCCAGCAGTTTGACAGGGTGGGGCGCTGAAGCTTTCTTT CASSLTGWGAEAFF
TRBJ2-1 TRBV11-2 TRBD2 TGTGCCAGCAGCCTTGGGACTAGCGACTACAATGAGCAGTTCTTC CASSLGTSDYNEQFF
TRBJ2-1 TRBV9 TRBD1 TGTGCCAGCAGCTCACAGGGGGAAACAGTGGTCAATGAGCAGTTCTTC CASSSQGETVVNEQFF
TRBJ1-1 TRBV10-2 NA TGCGCCAGCAGTTTGGGGCAGTTGAACACTGAAGCTTTCTTT CASSLGQLNTEAFF
TRBJ1-5 TRBV10-2 TRBD1 TGCGCCAGCAGGACAGGGGACAATCAGCCCCAGCATTTT CASRTGDNQPQHF
TRBJ1-4 TRBV5-4 NA TGTGCCAGCAGCCACTCGGAGGGGGAAAAACTGTTTTTT CASSHSEGEKLFF
TRBJ1-1 TRBV4-1 TRBD1 TGCGCCAGCAGCCAGGACAGGGGGCTGGGAGCTTTCTTT CASSQDRGLGAFF
TRBJ1-1 TRBV30 NA TGTGCCTGGAGTGTACGGGGACACCTGAACACTGAAGCTTTCTTT CAWSVRGHLNTEAFF
TRBJ1-2 TRBV28 NA TGTGCCAGCATTGACACAGGGTATCGAGGCTACACCTTC CASIDTGYRGYTF
TRBJ1-5 TRBV23-1 NA TGCGCCAGCAGTCAATCAGACGCAGGGGCGGCTCCAAATCAGCCCCAGCATTTT CASSQSDAGAAPNQPQHF
TRBJ1-3 TRBV30 NA TGTGCCTGGAGTCGGGACTTTTACTCTGGAAACACCATATATTTT CAWSRDFYSGNTIYF
TRBJ2-7 TRBV10-2 TRBD2 TGCGCCAGCAGTGGTCAGGGACTAGCATCCTACGAGCAGTACTTC CASSGQGLASYEQYF
TRBJ2-3 TRBV12-5 NA TGTGCTAGTGGTTTGGTACGAGAAGATACGCAGTATTTT CASGLVREDTQYF
TRBJ1-4 TRBV5-1 NA TGCGCCAGCAGCGTGGGGCAGGGTGCAACTAATGAAAAACTGTTTTTT CASSVGQGATNEKLFF